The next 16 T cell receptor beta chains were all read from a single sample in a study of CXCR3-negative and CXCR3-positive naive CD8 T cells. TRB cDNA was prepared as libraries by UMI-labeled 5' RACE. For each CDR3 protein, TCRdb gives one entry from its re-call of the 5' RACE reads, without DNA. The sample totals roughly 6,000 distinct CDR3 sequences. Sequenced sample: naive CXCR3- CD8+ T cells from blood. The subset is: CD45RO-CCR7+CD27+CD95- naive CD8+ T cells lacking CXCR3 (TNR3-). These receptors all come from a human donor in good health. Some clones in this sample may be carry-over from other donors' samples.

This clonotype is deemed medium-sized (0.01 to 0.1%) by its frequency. CDR3 loop: CASSSGTTVGQPQHF. V and J are TRBV5-1 and TRBJ1-5; the TCRdb call, TRBD1, lacks DNA for checking. Germline-derived CDR1 and CDR2 are SGHRS and YFSETQ. The CDR3 extends over 15 amino acids.

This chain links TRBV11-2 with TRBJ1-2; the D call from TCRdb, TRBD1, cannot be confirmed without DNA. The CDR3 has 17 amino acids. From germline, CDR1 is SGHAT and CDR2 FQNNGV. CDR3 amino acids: CASSLDLTGDINYGYTF.

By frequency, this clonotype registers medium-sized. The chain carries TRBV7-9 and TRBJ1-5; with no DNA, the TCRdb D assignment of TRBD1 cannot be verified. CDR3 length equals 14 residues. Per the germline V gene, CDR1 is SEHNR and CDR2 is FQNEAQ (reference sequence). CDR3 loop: CASSSSGDNQPQHF.

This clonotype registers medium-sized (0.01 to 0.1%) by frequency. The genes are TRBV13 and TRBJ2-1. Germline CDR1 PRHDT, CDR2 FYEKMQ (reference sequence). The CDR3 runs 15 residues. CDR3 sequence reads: CASSLVGTGFDEQFF.

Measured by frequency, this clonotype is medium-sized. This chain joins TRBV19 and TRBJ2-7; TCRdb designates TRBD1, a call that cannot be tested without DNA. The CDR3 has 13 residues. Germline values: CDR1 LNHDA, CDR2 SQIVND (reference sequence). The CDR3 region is CASSPDRGVEQYF.

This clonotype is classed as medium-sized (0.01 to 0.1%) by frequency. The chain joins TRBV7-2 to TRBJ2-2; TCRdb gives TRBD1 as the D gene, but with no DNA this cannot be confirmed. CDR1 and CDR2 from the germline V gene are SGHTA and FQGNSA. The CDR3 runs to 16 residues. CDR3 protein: CASSLGPGTNTGELFF.

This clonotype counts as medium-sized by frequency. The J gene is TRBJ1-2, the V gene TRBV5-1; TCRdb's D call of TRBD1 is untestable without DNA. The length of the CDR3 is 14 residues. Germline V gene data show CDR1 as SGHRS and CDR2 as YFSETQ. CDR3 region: CASSLGTDNYGYTF. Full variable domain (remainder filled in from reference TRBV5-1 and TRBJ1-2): KAGVTQTPRYLIKTRGQQVTLSCSPISGHRSVSWYQQTPGQGLQFLFEYFSETQRNKGNFPGRFSGRQFSNSRSEMNVSTLELGDSALYLCASSLGTDNYGYTFGSGTRLTVV.

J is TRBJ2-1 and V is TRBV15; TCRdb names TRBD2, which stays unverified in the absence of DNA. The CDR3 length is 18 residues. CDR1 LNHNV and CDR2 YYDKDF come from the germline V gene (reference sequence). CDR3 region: CATSRDPSGLAGVNEQFF.

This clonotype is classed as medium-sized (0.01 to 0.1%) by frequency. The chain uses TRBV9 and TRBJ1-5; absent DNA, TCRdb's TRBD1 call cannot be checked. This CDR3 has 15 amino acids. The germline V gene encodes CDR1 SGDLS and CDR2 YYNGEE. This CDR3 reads CASSATGLGNQPQHF. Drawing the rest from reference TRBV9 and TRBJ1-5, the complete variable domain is DSGVTQTPKHLITATGQRVTLRCSPRSGDLSVYWYQQSLDQGLQFLIQYYNGEERAKGNILERFSAQQFPDLHSELNLSSLELGDSALYFCASSATGLGNQPQHFGDGTRLSIL.

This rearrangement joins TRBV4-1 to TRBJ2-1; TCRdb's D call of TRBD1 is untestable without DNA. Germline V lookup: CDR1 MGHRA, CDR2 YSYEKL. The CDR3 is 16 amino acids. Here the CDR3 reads CASSQGFGGGYNEQFF.

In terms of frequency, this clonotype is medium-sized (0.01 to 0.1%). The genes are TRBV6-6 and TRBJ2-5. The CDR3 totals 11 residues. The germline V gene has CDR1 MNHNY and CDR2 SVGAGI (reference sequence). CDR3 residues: CASSYQETQYF.

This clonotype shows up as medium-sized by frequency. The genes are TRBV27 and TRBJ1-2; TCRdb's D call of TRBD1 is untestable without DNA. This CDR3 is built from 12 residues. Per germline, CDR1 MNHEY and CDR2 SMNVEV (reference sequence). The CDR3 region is CASSDRGNGYTF.

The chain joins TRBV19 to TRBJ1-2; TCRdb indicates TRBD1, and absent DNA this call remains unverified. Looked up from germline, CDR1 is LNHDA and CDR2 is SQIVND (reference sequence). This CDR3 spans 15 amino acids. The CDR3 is CASSLSLTGGFGYTF.

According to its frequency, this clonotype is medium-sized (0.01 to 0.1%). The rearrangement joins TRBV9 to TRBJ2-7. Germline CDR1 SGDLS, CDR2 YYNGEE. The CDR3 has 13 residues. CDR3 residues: CASSRQDRFEQYF.

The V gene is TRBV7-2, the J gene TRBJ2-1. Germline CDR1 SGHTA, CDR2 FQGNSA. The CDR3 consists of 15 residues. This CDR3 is CASSLDSRPAHEQFF.

CDR3 residues: CATSRVPGFQETQYF. The rearrangement uses TRBV15 and TRBJ2-5. The germline gives CDR1 LNHNV, CDR2 YYDKDF (reference sequence). The CDR3 has 15 amino acids.